The 23 T cell receptor beta chains listed next were all sequenced from one sample in a study of CD8+CD57+ T cells in acquired aplastic anemia (dated by TCRdb to about 2018). Sequenced using an Illumina HiSeq 2000. Genomic DNA served as template for TCR beta VDJ combination and CDR3 sequence profiling. TCRdb passed the public sequencing reads through fastp at Q25 and MiXCR, retaining productive beta sequences. A single entry per CDR3 protein holds the most common genes and DNA from its merged rows. The sample contains about 470,000 distinct CDR3 sequences, 25% to 40% of them found a single time. 0.82% of the sample rests with the top ten. The patients picked for sequencing were ones in whom flow cytometry had shown an expansion of CD8+CD57+ cells. Sequenced input: sorted CD4+, CD8+, or CD8+CD57+ T cells (not recorded which) from PBMCs. The receptors shown here come from a human donor with aplastic anemia.

This clonotype was picked up a small number of times. The chain recombines TRBV25-1 with TRBJ1-6, with D maybe TRBD1 (5 bases). CDR1 is MGHDK, CDR2 SYGVNS, per germline. The CDR3 contains 15 residues. Deletions cut 11 bases from V and 7 bases from J, with 21 bases between. CDR3 bases: TGTGCCTGGAGTGTACGGGGCAGAGGGAATTCACCCCTCCACTTT. This codes for CAWSVRGRGNSPLHF.

The V and J genes are TRBV6-5 and TRBJ2-6; D tentatively fits TRBD1 or TRBD2 (5 bases each). Germline lookup yields CDR1 MNHEY and CDR2 SVGAGI. Trimming left V 2 bases short and J 1 base short, with 9 bases between. This CDR3 comprises 16 residues. CDR3 sequence: CASSYRGASGANVLTF. In DNA, the CDR3 is TGTGCCAGCAGTTACAGGGGAGCATCTGGGGCCAACGTCCTGACTTTC.

A few counts support this clonotype. The J gene is TRBJ1-5, the V gene TRBV2; possibly TRBD1 for D (6 bases). Germline V gene data show CDR1 as SNHLY and CDR2 as FYNNEI. Between the trimmed V and J ends, which lost 6 bases and 14 bases, there was a span of 17 bases. CDR3 length: 12 amino acids. CDR3 residues: CASSDNPGGEHF. In DNA form, the CDR3 reads TGTGCCAGCAGCGACAACCCGGGGGGCGAGCATTTT.

At least ten counts were recorded for this clonotype. The chain has TRBV5-1 and TRBJ2-7; D is uncertain. Trimming left V 0 bases short and J 5 bases short, with 6 bases between. This CDR3 comprises 12 residues. Germline V gene sequence: CDR1 SGHRS, CDR2 YFSETQ. CDR3 in DNA: TGCGCCAGCAGCTTGGAATTCCACGAGCAGTACTTC. The encoded protein is CASSLEFHEQYF.

This clonotype was seen repeatedly, ten times or more. This chain uses TRBV29-1 with TRBJ1-2; D is unresolved. This CDR3 has 13 residues. From germline, CDR1 is SQVTM and CDR2 ANQGSEA. Trimming removed 3 bases from V and 0 bases from J, with 8 bases in between. The DNA for the CDR3 is TGCAGCGTTGACCCCAGGACTAACTATGGCTACACCTTC. Its protein product is CSVDPRTNYGYTF.

The sample holds a few counts of this clonotype. This sequence joins TRBV7-9 and TRBJ1-5; D is unresolved. The CDR3 consists of 15 residues. CDR1 and CDR2 from the germline V gene are SEHNR and FQNEAQ (reference sequence). Trimming removed 2 bases at V and 2 bases at J, with 10 bases between. The CDR3 here is CASSLFSGRNQPQHF. The CDR3 DNA reads TGTGCCAGCAGCTTATTTTCCGGTCGCAATCAGCCCCAGCATTTT.

Ten or more counts support this clonotype. The CDR3 bases are TGTGCCACCAGTGAACGACTAGCGGGGCTACAAGAGACCCAGTACTTC. This encodes CATSERLAGLQETQYF. The chain employs TRBV24-1 and TRBJ2-5; 11 bases fit TRBD2. Germline CDR1 reads KGHDR; CDR2 reads SFDVKD. Trimming cost V 4 bases and J 2 bases; bases outside gene matches: 5. CDR3 length equals 16 residues.

This clonotype has a count of ten or more. The chain links TRBV2 to TRBJ1-2, with D possibly being TRBD1 (6 bases). Germline lookup yields CDR1 SNHLY and CDR2 FYNNEI. The germline V and J ends were trimmed by 1 base and 8 bases, with 11 bases remaining between them. The CDR3 is 13 residues long. The CDR3 here is CASSEDRVGGYTF. In DNA, the CDR3 is TGTGCCAGCAGTGAAGACAGGGTCGGCGGCTACACCTTC.

This clonotype was detected many times. V and J are TRBV20-1 and TRBJ2-7; the D is unclear. V was shortened by 3 bases and J by 3 bases, with 9 bases between the two germline ends. CDR1 and CDR2 (germline): DFQATT, SNEGSKA (reference sequence). The CDR3 runs to 12 residues. CDR3 sequence reads: CSASAGNYEQYF. CDR3 coding DNA: TGCAGTGCTAGTGCTGGGAACTACGAGCAGTACTTC.

Regarding this clonotype: The junction does not match germline at one end; this may be a read error. V is TRBV19 and J is TRBJ1-2; D may be TRBD1 (6 bases). This CDR3 is 14 amino acids long. Per germline, CDR1 LNHDA and CDR2 SQIVND (reference sequence). The CDR3 region is CASRSTDRYYGHTF. CDR3 DNA sequence: TGTGCCAGTAGGTCGACGGACAGATACTATGGCCACACCTTC.

In DNA, the CDR3 is TGTGCCAGCAGCGTTCCTAGCGGGGAGGAGTACTTC. Translating it yields CASSVPSGEEYF. J is TRBJ2-7 and V is TRBV2; TRBD2 agrees at 9 bases. Looked up from germline, CDR1 is SNHLY and CDR2 is FYNNEI. With 6 bases clipped from V and 11 bases from J, the junction kept 8 bases outside the gene matches. CDR3 length: 12 amino acids.

As for this clonotype: This may stem from a read error, because a much larger clone lies one nucleotide away. The chain couples TRBV20-1 to TRBJ2-6, with D perhaps given as TRBD1 or TRBD2 (5 bases each). Germline V gives CDR1 DFQATT, CDR2 SNEGSKA (reference sequence). The CDR3 covers 14 residues. The CDR3 loop is CSALGSTGANVPTF. CDR3 nucleotide sequence: TGCAGTGCTCTCGGGTCAACCGGGGCCAACGTCCCGACTTTC.

This clonotype was counted a few times. This sequence joins TRBV4-1 and TRBJ1-5; no reliable D call. Germline V lookup: CDR1 MGHRA, CDR2 YSYEKL. V gave up 1 base and J gave up 3 bases, with 10 bases separating them. CDR3 length: 15 amino acids. The CDR3 DNA reads as TGCGCCAGCAGCCAAGGAGAGGCTTACAATCAGCCCCAGCATTTT. Its translation: CASSQGEAYNQPQHF.

In this sample, this clonotype turned up a few times. The chain joins TRBV30 to TRBJ1-2, with D tentatively TRBD1 (5 bases). The CDR3 sequence is 14 residues long. Per the germline V gene, CDR1 is GTSNPN and CDR2 is SVGIG (reference sequence). The germline V and J ends were trimmed by 0 bases and 0 bases, with 8 bases remaining between them. CDR3 region: CAWSVLRANYGYTF. The CDR3 DNA reads TGTGCCTGGAGTGTACTCAGGGCTAACTATGGCTACACCTTC. The full variable domain, with the rest looked up from reference TRBV30 and TRBJ1-2, is SQTIHQWPATLVQPVGSPLSLECTVEGTSNPNLYWYRQAAGRGLQLLFYSVGIGQISSEVPQNLSASRPQDRQFILSSKKLLLSDSGFYLCAWSVLRANYGYTFGSGTRLTVV.

This clonotype was picked up many times. The V gene is TRBV29-1, the J gene TRBJ1-4, with TRBD1 matching over 8 bases. The CDR3 is made up of 13 amino acids. From germline, CDR1 is SQVTM and CDR2 ANQGSEA. V dropped 6 bases and J dropped 4; count of bases not matched to a gene: 4. The CDR3 spells CSVATGGNEKLFF. CDR3 DNA sequence: TGCAGCGTCGCAACAGGGGGTAATGAAAAACTGTTTTTT.

The chain employs TRBV5-1 and TRBJ2-1; 9 bases map to TRBD2. V gave up 3 bases and J gave up 6 bases; unmatched junction bases: 7. Germline V gene data show CDR1 as SGHRS and CDR2 as YFSETQ. This CDR3 has 15 amino acids. In DNA form, the CDR3 reads TGCGCCAGCAGCTCTTATGGGACTAGCCTCAATGAGCAGTTCTTC. Its translation: CASSSYGTSLNEQFF.

This clonotype was recorded many times. The chain is built from TRBV2 and TRBJ2-7; D remains ambiguous. The CDR3 has 15 amino acids. Trimming removed 3 bases from V and 5 bases from J, with 17 bases in between. Germline CDR1 reads SNHLY; CDR2 reads FYNNEI. The CDR3 nucleotides read TGTGCCAGCAGTGACCGGCTCATCTCGAGGAACGAGCAGTACTTC. Amino acid sequence: CASSDRLISRNEQYF.

CDR3 amino acids: CASSHLQGFSNQPQHF. CDR3 in DNA: TGTGCCAGCAGTCATCTACAGGGGTTTAGCAATCAGCCCCAGCATTTT. V usage is TRBV12-3 or TRBV12-4 and J usage is TRBJ1-5; TRBD1 agrees at 7 bases. The junction had 7 bases not matched to a gene; V was cut back by 5 bases and J by 0 bases. This CDR3 is 16 amino acids long.

CDR3 sequence: CASRGASGAKETQYF. The CDR3, as DNA: TGTGCCAGCCGAGGGGCAAGCGGCGCGAAAGAGACCCAGTACTTC. This rearrangement joins TRBV5-6 to TRBJ2-5, with D perhaps being TRBD1 or TRBD2 (5 bases each). The CDR3 loop spans 15 amino acids. Germline-derived CDR1 and CDR2 are SGHDT and YYEEEE. V lost 7 bases to trimming and J lost 3 bases, with 19 bases between them.

This clonotype has at least ten counts. This chain links TRBV19 with TRBJ2-2; D is ambiguous. Germline assignment: CDR1 LNHDA and CDR2 SQIVND (reference sequence). Trimming left V 4 bases short and J 0 bases short, with 6 bases between. This CDR3 region has 14 residues. The CDR3 region is CASSTLSNTGELFF. In DNA form, the CDR3 reads TGTGCCAGTAGTACCCTATCGAACACCGGGGAGCTGTTTTTT.

The rearrangement joins TRBV19 to TRBJ2-1, with TRBD2 matching over 8 bases. This CDR3 comprises 17 residues. V shed 3 bases, J shed 2 bases, and the junction held 9 bases outside the gene matches. CDR1 LNHDA and CDR2 SQIVND come from the germline V gene (reference sequence). The DNA of the CDR3 is TGTGCCAGTAGTATGGCGGGAGGCCTTATGACCTACAATGAGCAGTTCTTC. Translation gives CASSMAGGLMTYNEQFF.

There are many counts of this clonotype. This chain connects TRBV2 to TRBJ2-7; D gene ambiguous. V was pared by 2 bases and J by 3 bases, with 11 bases between. CDR1 and CDR2 from the germline V gene are SNHLY and FYNNEI. CDR3 length: 14 residues. This CDR3 reads CASSEQALNYEQYF. CDR3 coding DNA: TGTGCCAGCAGTGAACAGGCTCTCAACTACGAGCAGTACTTC. Variable domain in full (rest from reference TRBV2 and TRBJ2-7): EPEVTQTPSHQVTQMGQEVILRCVPISNHLYFYWYRQILGQKVEFLVSFYNNEISEKSEIFDDQFSVERPDGSNFTLKIRSTKLEDSAMYFCASSEQALNYEQYFGPGTRLTVT.

V is TRBV12-3 or TRBV12-4 and J is TRBJ2-1; the D gene is possibly TRBD1 (6 bases). V shed 7 bases and J shed 2 bases, with 15 bases lying between them. This CDR3 region has 15 residues. The CDR3 reads CASTPDSFAYNEQFF. Here the CDR3 DNA reads TGTGCCAGCACCCCGGACAGTTTCGCCTACAATGAGCAGTTCTTC.